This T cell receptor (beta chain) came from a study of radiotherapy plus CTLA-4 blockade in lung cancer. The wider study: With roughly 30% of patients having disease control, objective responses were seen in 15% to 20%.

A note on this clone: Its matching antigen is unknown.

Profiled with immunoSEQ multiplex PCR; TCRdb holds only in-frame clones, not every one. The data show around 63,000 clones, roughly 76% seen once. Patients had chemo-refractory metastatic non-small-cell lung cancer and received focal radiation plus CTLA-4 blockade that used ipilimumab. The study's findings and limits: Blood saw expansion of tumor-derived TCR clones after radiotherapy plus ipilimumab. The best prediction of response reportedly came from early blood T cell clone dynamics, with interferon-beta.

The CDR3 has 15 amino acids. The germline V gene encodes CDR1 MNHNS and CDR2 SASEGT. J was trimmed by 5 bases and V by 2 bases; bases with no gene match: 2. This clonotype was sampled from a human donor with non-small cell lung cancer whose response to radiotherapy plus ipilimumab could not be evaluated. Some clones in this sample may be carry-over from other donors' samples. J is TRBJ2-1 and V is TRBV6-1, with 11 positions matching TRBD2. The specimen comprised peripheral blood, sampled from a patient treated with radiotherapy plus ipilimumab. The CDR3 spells CASSETSGGNNEQFF. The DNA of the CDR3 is TGTGCCAGCAGTGAAACTAGCGGGGGTAACAATGAGCAGTTCTTC.